The source of this T cell receptor (beta chain) is a study of blood T cell repertoires in COVID-19. Overall study: The origin of the acute and convalescent COVID-19 samples was the United States, Italy and Spain. PBMCs, B-cell-depleted T cells, or T cells provided the cDNA or gDNA that made up the material.

How the authors handled the data: Estimated nucleated cell counts came from reference gene primer amplification. Sequenced by immunoSEQ multiplex PCR; TCRdb stores in-frame clones only, minus some. Clonal size and the V and J genes are those of that table, whereas D and trimming came from the DNA. This sample has over 55,000 clones; over 80% occur once, and the top ten carry around 15%. The sample consisted of peripheral blood. The source is a woman older than 75 with acute or convalescent COVID-19.

The CDR3 loop reads CATSRTGSSYEQYF. The CDR3 DNA is TGTGCCACCAGCCGGACAGGGAGCTCCTACGAGCAGTACTTC. The genes are TRBV24-1 and TRBJ2-7, with 8 bases lining up with TRBD1. The germline CDR1 and CDR2 sequences are KGHDR and SFDVKD. The J segment lost 0 bases and the V segment lost 7 bases, leaving 4 bases of the junction unmatched. The CDR3 consists of 14 residues.